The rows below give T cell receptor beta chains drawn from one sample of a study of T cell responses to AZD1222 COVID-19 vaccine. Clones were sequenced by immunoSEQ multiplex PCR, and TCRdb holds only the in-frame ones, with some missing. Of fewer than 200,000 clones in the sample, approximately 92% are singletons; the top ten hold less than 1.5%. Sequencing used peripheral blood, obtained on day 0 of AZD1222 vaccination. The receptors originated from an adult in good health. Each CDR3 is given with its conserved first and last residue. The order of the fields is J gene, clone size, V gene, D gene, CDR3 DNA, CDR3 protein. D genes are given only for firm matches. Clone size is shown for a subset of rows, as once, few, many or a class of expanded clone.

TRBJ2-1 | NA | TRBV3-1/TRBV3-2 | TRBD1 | TGTGCCAGCAGCCACCTATGGACAGGGTATAATGAGCAGTTCTTC | CASSHLWTGYNEQFF
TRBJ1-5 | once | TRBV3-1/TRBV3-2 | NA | TGTGCCAGCAGCCAAGCAGGACTCAATCAGCCCCAGCATTTT | CASSQAGLNQPQHF
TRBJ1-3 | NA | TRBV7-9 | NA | TGTGCCAGCAGCTTAGATCTGCGCTCTGGAAACACCATATATTTT | CASSLDLRSGNTIYF
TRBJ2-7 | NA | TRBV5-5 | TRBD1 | TGTGCCAGCAGCTTGGGGGACAGCCTTTCCTACGAGCAGTACTTC | CASSLGDSLSYEQYF
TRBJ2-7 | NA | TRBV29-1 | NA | TGCAGCGTCGGGACCCCAGGCGTCTACGAGCAGTACTTC | CSVGTPGVYEQYF
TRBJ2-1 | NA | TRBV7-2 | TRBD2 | TGTGCCAGCAGCTTAGACGGGGGGGCCGGGGATGAGCAGTTCTTC | CASSLDGGAGDEQFF
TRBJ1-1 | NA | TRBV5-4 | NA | TGTGCCAGCAGCTTGGATGGGGGCCGGAACACTGAAGCTTTCTTT | CASSLDGGRNTEAFF
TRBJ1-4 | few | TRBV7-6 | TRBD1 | TGTGCCAGCAGCCCAGGGGACAGGTTTAATGAAAAACTGTTTTTT | CASSPGDRFNEKLFF
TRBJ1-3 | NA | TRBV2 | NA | TGTGCCAGCAGGGGGGACTCTGGAAACACCATATATTTT | CASRGDSGNTIYF
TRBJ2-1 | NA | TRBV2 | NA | TGTGCCTCCCAAAGGGGTAGGAATGAGCAGTTCTTC | CASQRGRNEQFF
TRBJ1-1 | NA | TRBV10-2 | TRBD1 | TGCGCCAGCAGTGAAGGGACAGGCATGAACACTGAAGCTTTCTTT | CASSEGTGMNTEAFF
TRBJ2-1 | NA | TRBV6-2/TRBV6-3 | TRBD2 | TGTGCCAGCAGTTACTCGATTGGTAGCGGGGGGGTAGGCAATGAGCAGTTCTTC | CASSYSIGSGGVGNEQFF
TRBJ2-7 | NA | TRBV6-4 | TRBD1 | TGTGCCAGCAGTGACTCCGGGACAGGGATTTCCTACGAGCAGTACTTC | CASSDSGTGISYEQYF
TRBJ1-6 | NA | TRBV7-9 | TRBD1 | TGTGCCAGCAGCTTAAGTAAGGGACAGGGGGCTTCACCCCTCCACTTT | CASSLSKGQGASPLHF
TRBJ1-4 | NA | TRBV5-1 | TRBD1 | TGCGCCAGCAGCTTGGCGGGACAGGTTAATGAAAAACTGTTTTTT | CASSLAGQVNEKLFF
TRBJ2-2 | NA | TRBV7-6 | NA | TGTGCCAGCAGCTCAAGGGGTAGGAACACCGGGGAGCTGTTTTTT | CASSSRGRNTGELFF
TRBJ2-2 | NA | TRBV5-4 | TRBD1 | TGTGCCAGCAGCGTTGGACAGGGGGGGAACACCGGGGAGCTGTTTTTT | CASSVGQGGNTGELFF
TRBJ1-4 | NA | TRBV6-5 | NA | TGTGCCAGCACCCCCGGCGGGGGGGGGAATGAAAAACTGTTTTTT | CASTPGGGGNEKLFF
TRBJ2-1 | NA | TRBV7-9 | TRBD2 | TGTGCCAGCAGCTTAGATGGGCTAGCGGGATTCTACAATGAGCAGTTCTTC | CASSLDGLAGFYNEQFF
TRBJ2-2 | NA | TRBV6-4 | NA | TGTGCCAGCAGTGTTCAACAGAACACCGGGGAGCTGTTTTTT | CASSVQQNTGELFF
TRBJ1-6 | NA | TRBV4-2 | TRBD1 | TGTGCCAGCAGCTCCGGGACAGGGGATTCACCCCTCCACTTT | CASSSGTGDSPLHF
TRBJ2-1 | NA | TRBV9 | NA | TGTGCCAGCAGCGTAGTGTCCGGGGACAATGAGCAGTTCTTC | CASSVVSGDNEQFF
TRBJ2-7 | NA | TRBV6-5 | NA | TGTGCCAGCACTACGGCAGGGAGCTCCTACGAGCAGTACTTC | CASTTAGSSYEQYF
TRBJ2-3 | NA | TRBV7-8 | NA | TGTGCCAGCAGCCCTGGGGGGGCTAGCACAGATACGCAGTATTTT | CASSPGGASTDTQYF
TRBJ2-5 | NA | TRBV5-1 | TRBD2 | TGCGCCAGCAGCGCGGGACTAGCGGGGGAGACCCAGTACTTC | CASSAGLAGETQYF
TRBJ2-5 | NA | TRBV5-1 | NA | TGCGCCAGCAGCTTAGGTCCAGGTGGGGAGACCCAGTACTTC | CASSLGPGGETQYF
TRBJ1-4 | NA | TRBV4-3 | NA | TGCGCCAGCAGCCAAGATCTGGGGCAAAAACTGTTTTTT | CASSQDLGQKLFF
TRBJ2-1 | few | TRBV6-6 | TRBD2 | TGTGCCAGCAGTCGGAACCTAGGTAGCGGGGGGGGAGGAGAGCAGTTCTTC | CASSRNLGSGGGGEQFF
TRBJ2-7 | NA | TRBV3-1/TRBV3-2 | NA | TGTGCCAGCAGCCAAGGGGGGACGGACTGGGGCCCCTACGAGCAGTACTTC | CASSQGGTDWGPYEQYF
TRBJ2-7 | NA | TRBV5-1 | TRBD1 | TGCGCCAGCAGCTTGCTCGGACAGGGGAGCAACGAGCAGTACTTC | CASSLLGQGSNEQYF
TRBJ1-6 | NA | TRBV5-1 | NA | TGCGCCAGCAGCGTGGGGTCCTTCCCGGGACGCAATTCACCCCTCCACTTT | CASSVGSFPGRNSPLHF
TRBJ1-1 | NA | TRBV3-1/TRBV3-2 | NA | TGTGCCAGCAGCCACCGCCGGACACCAACCACTGAAGCTTTCTTT | CASSHRRTPTTEAFF
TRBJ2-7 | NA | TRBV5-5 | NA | TGTGCCAGCAGCTTGGCCTTAGGGGTTTTGGCCCTCAACGAGCAGTACTTC | CASSLALGVLALNEQYF
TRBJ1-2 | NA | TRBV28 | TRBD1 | TGTGCCAGCAGTTTAAGGACAGGGGGCTACACCTTC | CASSLRTGGYTF
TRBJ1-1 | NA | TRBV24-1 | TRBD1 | TGTGCCACCAGCATGCGGCGGGACAGGGGTTGCACTGAAGCTTTCTTT | CATSMRRDRGCTEAFF
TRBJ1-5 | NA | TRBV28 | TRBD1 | TGTGCCAGCAGTTTATACAGGGGGCCAGGGCAGCCCCAGCATTTT | CASSLYRGPGQPQHF
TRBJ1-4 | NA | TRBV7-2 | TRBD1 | TGTGCCAGCAGCTTCGTGGGTCAGGGGGCTAGTGAAAAACTGTTTTTT | CASSFVGQGASEKLFF
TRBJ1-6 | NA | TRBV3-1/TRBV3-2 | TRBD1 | TGTGCCAGCAGCCCCGAACAGGGGGGAAATTCACCCCTCCACTTT | CASSPEQGGNSPLHF
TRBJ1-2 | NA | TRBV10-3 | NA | TGTGCCATCCGTCCTGGGACGGATAAGCTTAACTATGGCTACACCTTC | CAIRPGTDKLNYGYTF
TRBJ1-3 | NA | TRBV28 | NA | TGTGCCAGCAGTTTAATCGTATCGAGCGGAAACACCATATATTTT | CASSLIVSSGNTIYF
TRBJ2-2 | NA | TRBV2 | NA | TGTGCCAGCACCCGTGGGGCCGGGGAGCTGTTTTTT | CASTRGAGELFF
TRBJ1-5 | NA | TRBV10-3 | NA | TGTGCCATCAGTGATCCTGGGGAAATCAAATATAGCAATCAGCCCCAGCATTTT | CAISDPGEIKYSNQPQHF
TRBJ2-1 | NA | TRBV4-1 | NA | TGCGCCAGCAGCCAAGATTGGGCAAGATCCTACAATGAGCAGTTCTTC | CASSQDWARSYNEQFF
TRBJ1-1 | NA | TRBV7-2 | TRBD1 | TGTGCCAGCAGTTCGAGGGACCTGGGACAGGGAACTGAAGCTTTCTTT | CASSSRDLGQGTEAFF
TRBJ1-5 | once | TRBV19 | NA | TGTGCCAGTAGCAACAATTGGGGCAATCAGCCCCAGCATTTT | CASSNNWGNQPQHF
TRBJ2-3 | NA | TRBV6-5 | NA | TGTGCCAGCAGTTTCCTGTTTACAGGGAGGGGGGATACGCAGTATTTT | CASSFLFTGRGDTQYF
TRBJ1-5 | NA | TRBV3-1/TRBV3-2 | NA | TGTGCCAGCAGCCAAGATCTAGGGAGTAGCAATCAGCCCCAGCATTTT | CASSQDLGSSNQPQHF
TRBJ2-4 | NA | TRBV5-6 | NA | TGTGCCAGCTGCTGGGGACTCGCCAAAAACATTCAGTACTTC | CASCWGLAKNIQYF
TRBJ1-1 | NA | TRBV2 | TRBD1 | TGTGCCAGCAGTGGGACAGGGACCTTTTCCCTCATGAACACTGAAGCTTTCTTT | CASSGTGTFSLMNTEAFF
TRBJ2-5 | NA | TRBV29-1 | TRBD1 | TGCAGCGTTAGGGTTTTCGGACAGGGGGAAGAGACCCAGTACTTC | CSVRVFGQGEETQYF
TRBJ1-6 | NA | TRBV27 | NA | TGTGCCAGCAGTTCCAGTCCGGCCCGGGACTATGGGGGGCTATATAATTCACCCCTCCACTTT | CASSSSPARDYGGLYNSPLHF
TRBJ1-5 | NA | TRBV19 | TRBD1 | TGTGCCAGTAAATTAGAGGAGGACAGGGGGCATCATCAGCCCCAGCATTTT | CASKLEEDRGHHQPQHF
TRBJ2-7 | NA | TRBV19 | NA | TGTGCCAGTAGTACAGGACTAGGGGGGTCCTACGAGCAGTACTTC | CASSTGLGGSYEQYF
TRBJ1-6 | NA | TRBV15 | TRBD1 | TGTGCCACCAGCAGAGCTGTAACAGGGGATAATTCACCCCTCCACTTT | CATSRAVTGDNSPLHF
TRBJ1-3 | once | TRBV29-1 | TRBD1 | TGCAGCGTCGACACGGGACAGGGAAGCTCTGGAAACACCATATATTTT | CSVDTGQGSSGNTIYF
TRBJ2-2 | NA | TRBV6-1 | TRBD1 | TGTGCCATACAAGGGACAGGGAACACCGGGGAGCTGTTTTTT | CAIQGTGNTGELFF
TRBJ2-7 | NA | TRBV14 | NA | TGTGCCAGCAGCTCACCCTACGAGCAGTACTTC | CASSSPYEQYF
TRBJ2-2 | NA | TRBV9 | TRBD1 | TGTGCCAGCAGAACCGGGACAGCCAAGAACACCGGGGAGCTGTTTTTT | CASRTGTAKNTGELFF